Detailed here is one T cell receptor (beta chain). Its antigen is unidentified. This CDR3 region has 17 residues. V was shortened by 0 bases and J by 5 bases, with 21 bases between the two germline ends. Per the germline V gene, CDR1 is SGHDT and CDR2 is YYEEEE. Healthy Caucasian individuals from Russia aged 6 to 90 served as donors. Then a second PCR, running about 6 to 11 cycles, was carried out with a sample-barcoded 5' primer and a J-beta primer mix. TCRdb called the 5' RACE reads again in MiXCR, with one record for every CDR3 protein. The table lists about 800,000 distinct CDR3 sequences, more than 20% of them singletons, with more than 3% in the top ten. This sample is part of a study of blood T cells in healthy people across ages. Study conclusions and caveats: The authors considered diversity estimates from one million T cells to be underestimates.

The data were also submitted as part of a second study, on T cells of mothers and their children.

J is TRBJ2-7 and V is TRBV5-6; possibly TRBD2 for D (5 bases). This TCR derives from a boy between 10 and 17 years old in good health. Sequenced material: blood. The CDR3 nucleotides are TGTGCCAGCAGCTTGGGCCCGGAGGCGACTAAGGGCCACGAGCAGTACTTC. Translation: CASSLGPEATKGHEQYF.